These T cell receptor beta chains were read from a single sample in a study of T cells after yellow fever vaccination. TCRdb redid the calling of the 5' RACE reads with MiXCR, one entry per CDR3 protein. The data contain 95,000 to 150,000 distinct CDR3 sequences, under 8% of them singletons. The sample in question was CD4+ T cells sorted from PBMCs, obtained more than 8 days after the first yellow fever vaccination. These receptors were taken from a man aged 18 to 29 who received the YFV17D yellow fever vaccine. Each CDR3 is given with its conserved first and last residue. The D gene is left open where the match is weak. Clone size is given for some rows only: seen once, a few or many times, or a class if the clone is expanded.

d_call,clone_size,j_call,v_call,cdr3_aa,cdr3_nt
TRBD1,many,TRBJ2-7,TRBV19,CASSYSTGGIYEQYF,TGTGCCAGTAGTTACTCCACAGGGGGAATCTACGAGCAGTACTTC
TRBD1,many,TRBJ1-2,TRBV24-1,CATGTGNVNGYTF,TGTGCCACAGGGACAGGGAATGTGAATGGCTACACCTTC
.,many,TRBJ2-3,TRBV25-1,CASSAARVAADTQYF,TGTGCCAGCAGTGCGGCTCGAGTAGCGGCAGATACGCAGTATTTT
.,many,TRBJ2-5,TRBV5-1,CASRPGTPRKETQYF,TGCGCCAGCAGGCCCGGGACCCCTCGCAAAGAGACCCAGTACTTC
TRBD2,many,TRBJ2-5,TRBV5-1,CASSPEASGGVQYF,TGCGCCAGCAGTCCTGAGGCTAGCGGGGGCGTCCAGTACTTC
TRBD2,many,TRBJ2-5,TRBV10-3,CAISIAGDQETQYF,TGTGCCATCAGTATAGCGGGAGACCAAGAGACCCAGTACTTC
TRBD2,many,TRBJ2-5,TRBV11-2,CASSQSGGGQETQYF,TGTGCCAGCAGCCAATCGGGGGGTGGACAAGAGACCCAGTACTTC
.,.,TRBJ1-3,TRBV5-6,CASSSGYSGNTIYF,TGTGCCAGCAGCTCAGGGTACTCTGGAAACACCATATATTTT
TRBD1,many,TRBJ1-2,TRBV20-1,CSALTKGQGLANYGYTF,TGCAGTGCTCTGACCAAAGGACAGGGTTTAGCTAACTATGGCTACACCTTC
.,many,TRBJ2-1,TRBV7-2,CASSLESSYNEQFF,TGTGCCAGCAGCCTCGAGTCCTCCTACAATGAGCAGTTCTTC